Listed here is a single T cell receptor beta chain. The sample comes from a study of CD8 T cells in Susac syndrome. RNA, at about 0.45 to 1 ug, was reverse transcribed with random hexamers. Amplification of TCR beta CDR3 spanned 54 Vbeta and 13 Jbeta via immunoSEQ multiplex PCR. Each CDR3 protein is one row after TCRdb ran MiXCR on the immunoSEQ multiplex PCR reads. This sample has 95,000 to 150,000 distinct CDR3 sequences; roughly 94% occur once, and the top ten carry less than 0.3%. CDR1 and CDR2 (germline): MNHEY, SVGEGT. This CDR3 region has 17 residues. Between the trimmed V and J ends, which lost 2 bases and 1 base, there was a span of 12 bases.

The receptor was derived from a human donor with Susac syndrome. Sequenced sample: CD8+ T cells from PBMCs. V is TRBV6-2 or TRBV6-3 and J is TRBJ2-6, with D hard to call. The DNA of the CDR3 is TGTGCCAGCAGTTACGGCCAGCTTCTTTCTGGGGCCAACGTCCTGACTTTC. Its protein product is CASSYGQLLSGANVLTF.